This note documents a single T cell receptor beta chain sequence. Its antigen is still unknown. Assay used: immunoSEQ multiplex PCR; TCRdb lists only in-frame clones, some missing. The table includes around 25,000 clones, approximately 78% detected once. CD4+ T cells from unexposed donors were obtained before the COVID-19 pandemic (2011-2018). The cells were cultured for about ten days before CD4+ T cells were isolated. Approximately 2 million PBMCs per well were cultured with 7.5 to 10 IU/ml IL-2. This entry is derived from a study of CD4 T cells in relation to SARS-CoV-2 and coronaviruses. This CDR3 spans 14 amino acids. CDR1 is SGDLS, CDR2 YYNGEE, per germline. V was clipped by 4 bases and J by 3 bases, with 14 bases between them.

The receptor comes from a human donor in good health. Material for sequencing was CD4+ T cells from PBMCs, cultured in vitro. The rearrangement links TRBV9 to TRBJ2-7; unclear D gene. The CDR3 coding sequence is TGTGCCAGCAGCCCGGGCCTTCAGCACTACGAGCAGTACTTC. It yields the protein CASSPGLQHYEQYF. Looking up the rest from reference TRBV9 and TRBJ2-7 gives the full variable domain: DSGVTQTPKHLITATGQRVTLRCSPRSGDLSVYWYQQSLDQGLQFLIQYYNGEERAKGNILERFSAQQFPDLHSELNLSSLELGDSALYFCASSPGLQHYEQYFGPGTRLTVT.